These 10 T cell receptor beta chains were sequenced from one sample in a study of shared T cell receptors in the human thymus. The data were produced by immunoSEQ multiplex PCR, yet TCRdb's version contains in-frame clones alone and is incomplete. The repertoire holds about 380,000 clones, with 85% to 95% as singletons. Sequences were obtained from thymocytes. All receptors derive from a human donor.

The chain links TRBV6-4 to TRBJ2-5; possible D gene TRBD1, 5 bases. Germline CDR1 is MRHNA and CDR2 is SNTAGT. Deletions cut 3 bases from V and 5 bases from J, with 13 bases between. The length of the CDR3 is 14 residues. CDR3 sequence: CASSDGRAPETQYF. The CDR3 nucleotides are TGTGCCAGCAGTGATGGCAGGGCCCCTGAGACCCAGTACTTC.

The chain couples TRBV28 to TRBJ1-6, with D uncertain. The CDR3 spans 17 residues. Per germline, CDR1 MDHEN and CDR2 SYDVKM. The germline V and J ends were trimmed by 2 bases and 8 bases, with 19 bases remaining between them. Here the CDR3 DNA reads TGTGCCAGCAGTTTACTCCGAGGACCCTCTTTGGATTCACCCCTCCACTTT. It specifies CASSLLRGPSLDSPLHF.

The V gene is TRBV28, the J gene TRBJ2-1; D gene uncertain. CDR1 is MDHEN and CDR2 is SYDVKM in the germline V gene. The CDR3 loop spans 15 amino acids. V lost 4 bases to trimming and J lost 2 bases, with 12 bases between them. The CDR3 loop reads CASSSPHMAYNEQFF. The DNA for the CDR3 is TGTGCCAGCAGTTCCCCTCACATGGCCTACAATGAGCAGTTCTTC.

The rearrangement links TRBV14 to TRBJ1-4; possibly TRBD1 for D (6 bases). Trimming removed 0 bases at V and 8 bases at J, with 10 bases between. The CDR3 sequence is 14 residues long. Germline lookup yields CDR1 SGHDN and CDR2 FVKESK. CDR3 sequence: CASSQDQGREKLFF. The CDR3 region has the DNA TGTGCCAGCAGCCAAGATCAGGGGCGGGAAAAACTGTTTTTT.

The chain has TRBV15 and TRBJ1-2; 7 bases are shared with TRBD1. Per germline, CDR1 LNHNV and CDR2 YYDKDF (reference sequence). Trimming cost V 1 base and J 8 bases; bases outside gene matches: 16. The CDR3 has 17 amino acids. The CDR3 reads CATSRGATGYESWGYTF. The CDR3 DNA reads TGTGCCACCAGCAGAGGAGCGACAGGGTATGAGAGTTGGGGCTACACCTTC. Based on the CDR3 plus reference TRBV15 and TRBJ1-2, the full variable domain is DAMVIQNPRYQVTQFGKPVTLSCSQTLNHNVMYWYQQKSSQAPKLLFHYYDKDFNNEADTPDNFQSRRPNTSFCFLDIRSPGLGDTAMYLCATSRGATGYESWGYTFGSGTRLTVV.

The rearrangement links TRBV6-1 to TRBJ2-1; D gene uncertain. The V end was cut by 7 bases, the J end by 0 bases, with 10 bases between. From germline, CDR1 is MNHNS and CDR2 SASEGT. CDR3 size: 14 residues. The CDR3 bases are TGTGCCAGCATAAGACCAAGCTCCTACAATGAGCAGTTCTTC. This encodes CASIRPSSYNEQFF.

The chain joins TRBV11-2 to TRBJ2-7; possible D gene TRBD1, 6 bases. V was cut by 0 bases and J by 0 bases, with 6 bases left in between. The V gene's germline CDR1 is SGHAT and CDR2 FQNNGV. The CDR3 is 14 residues long. This CDR3 reads CASSLEDSSYEQYF. The CDR3 DNA sequence: TGTGCCAGCAGCTTAGAGGACAGCTCCTACGAGCAGTACTTC.

The chain is built from TRBV5-1 and TRBJ2-7, with D hard to call. With 0 bases removed from V and 3 bases from J, the gap between germline ends came to 19 bases. The CDR3 totals 17 residues. CDR1 and CDR2 (germline): SGHRS, YFSETQ. For the CDR3, the DNA is TGCGCCAGCAGCTTGGAAGGTTGCCTCAGTTCGAGCTACGAGCAGTACTTC. It encodes CASSLEGCLSSSYEQYF.

This chain links TRBV5-1 with TRBJ2-1, with TRBD2 as a possible D gene (6 bases). Per germline, CDR1 SGHRS and CDR2 YFSETQ. V was clipped by 3 bases and J by 4 bases, with 20 bases between them. The CDR3 is 17 amino acids. CDR3 bases: TGCGCCAGCAGCTCCGCGGGGAGGCCCGAGCCATACAATGAGCAGTTCTTC. Its protein product is CASSSAGRPEPYNEQFF.

This clone has just one count. The chain carries TRBV28 and TRBJ2-1; TRBD1 might be the D (6 bases). CDR3 length: 17 amino acids. Trimming shortened V by 5 bases and J by 0 bases, and 17 bases separated the two germline ends. CDR1 and CDR2 (germline): MDHEN, SYDVKM. CDR3 region: CASSPGTSIYSYNEQFF. For the CDR3, the DNA is TGTGCCAGCAGTCCGGGGACATCGATATACTCCTACAATGAGCAGTTCTTC.